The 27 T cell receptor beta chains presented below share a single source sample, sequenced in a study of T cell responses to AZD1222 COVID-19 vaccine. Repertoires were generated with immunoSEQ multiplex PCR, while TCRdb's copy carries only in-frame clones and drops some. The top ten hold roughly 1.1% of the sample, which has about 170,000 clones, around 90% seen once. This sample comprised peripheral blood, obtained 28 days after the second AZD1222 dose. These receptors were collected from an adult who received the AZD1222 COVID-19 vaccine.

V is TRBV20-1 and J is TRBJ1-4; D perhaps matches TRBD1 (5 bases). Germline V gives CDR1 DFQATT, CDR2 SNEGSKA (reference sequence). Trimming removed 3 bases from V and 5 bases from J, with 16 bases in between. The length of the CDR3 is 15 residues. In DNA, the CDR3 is TGCAGTGCTAGTAAAGCGGGACGACTAAATGAAAAACTGTTTTTT. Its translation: CSASKAGRLNEKLFF.

Written as DNA, the CDR3 is TGTGCCAGCAGTCTAAGCTCGTGGTCCTACAATGAGCAGTTCTTC. It codes for CASSLSSWSYNEQFF. The chain uses TRBV6-5 and TRBJ2-1; D gene uncertain. CDR3 length equals 15 residues. V lost 5 bases to trimming and J lost 1 base, with 12 bases between them. Germline V gene data show CDR1 as MNHEY and CDR2 as SVGAGI.

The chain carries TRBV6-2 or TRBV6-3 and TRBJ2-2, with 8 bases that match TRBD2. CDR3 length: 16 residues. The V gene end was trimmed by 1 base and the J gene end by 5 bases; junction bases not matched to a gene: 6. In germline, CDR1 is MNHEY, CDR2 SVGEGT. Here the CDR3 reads CASSYYGTSGTGELFF. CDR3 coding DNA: TGTGCCAGCAGTTACTACGGGACTAGTGGGACCGGGGAGCTGTTTTTT.

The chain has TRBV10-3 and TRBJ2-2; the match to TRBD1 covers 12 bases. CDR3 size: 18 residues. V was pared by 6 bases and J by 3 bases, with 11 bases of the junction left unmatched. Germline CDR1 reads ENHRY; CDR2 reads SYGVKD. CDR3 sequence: CAISSPGQGALDTGELFF. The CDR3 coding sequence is TGTGCCATCAGCTCCCCGGGACAGGGGGCACTGGACACCGGGGAGCTGTTTTTT.

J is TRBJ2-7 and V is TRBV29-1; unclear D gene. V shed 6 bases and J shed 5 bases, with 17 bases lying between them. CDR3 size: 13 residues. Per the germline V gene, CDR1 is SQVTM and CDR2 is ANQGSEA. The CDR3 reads CSVADTEVNEQYF. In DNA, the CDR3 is TGCAGCGTCGCCGACACTGAGGTGAACGAGCAGTACTTC.

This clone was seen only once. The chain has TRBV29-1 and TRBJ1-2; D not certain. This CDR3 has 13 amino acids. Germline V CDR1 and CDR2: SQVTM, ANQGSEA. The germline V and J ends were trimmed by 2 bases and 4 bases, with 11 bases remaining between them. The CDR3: CSVESAQIYGYTF. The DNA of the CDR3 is TGCAGCGTTGAAAGTGCTCAGATCTATGGCTACACCTTC.

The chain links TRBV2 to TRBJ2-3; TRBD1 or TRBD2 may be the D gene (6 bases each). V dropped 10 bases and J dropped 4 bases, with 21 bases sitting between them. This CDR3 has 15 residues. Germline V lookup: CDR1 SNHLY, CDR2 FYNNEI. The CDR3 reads CATGPPPGGADTQYF. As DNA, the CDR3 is TGTGCCACAGGGCCCCCCCCCGGGGGCGCAGATACGCAGTATTTT.

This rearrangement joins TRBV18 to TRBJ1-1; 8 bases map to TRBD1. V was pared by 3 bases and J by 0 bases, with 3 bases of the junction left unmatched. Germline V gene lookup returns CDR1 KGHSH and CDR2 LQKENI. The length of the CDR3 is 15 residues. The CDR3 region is CASSPATGVNTEAFF. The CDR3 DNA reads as TGTGCCAGCTCACCCGCGACAGGGGTGAACACTGAAGCTTTCTTT.

The CDR3 reads CASSPSGGPGREQYF. CDR3 sequence (DNA): TGTGCCAGCAGCCCGAGCGGGGGGCCAGGGAGGGAGCAGTACTTC. V usage is TRBV11-2 and J usage is TRBJ2-7, with 9 bases aligning to TRBD2. This CDR3 comprises 15 residues. Germline CDR1 and CDR2: SGHAT and FQNNGV. J lost 7 bases, V lost 5 bases, and 12 bases had no gene match.

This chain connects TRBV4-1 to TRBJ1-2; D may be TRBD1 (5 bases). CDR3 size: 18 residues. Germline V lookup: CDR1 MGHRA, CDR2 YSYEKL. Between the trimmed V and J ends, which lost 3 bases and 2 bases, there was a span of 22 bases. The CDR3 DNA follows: TGCGCCAGCAGCCAGGCCATCCGGAAGGGGCGCAGGAACTATGGCTACACCTTC. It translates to CASSQAIRKGRRNYGYTF.

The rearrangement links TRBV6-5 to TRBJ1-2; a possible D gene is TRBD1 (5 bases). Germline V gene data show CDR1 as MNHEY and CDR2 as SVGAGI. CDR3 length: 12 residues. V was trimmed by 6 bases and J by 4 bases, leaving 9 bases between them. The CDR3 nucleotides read TGTGCCAGCAGGGGGCGCAGCTATGGCTACACCTTC. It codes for CASRGRSYGYTF.

The CDR3 DNA sequence: TGTGCCAGCAGCCTAACTAGCGGGGGGGCGGATACGCAGTATTTT. This gives the protein CASSLTSGGADTQYF. This chain joins TRBV7-9 and TRBJ2-3; 13 bases match TRBD2. V lost 5 bases and J lost 6; bases outside the gene matches: 5. CDR3 length equals 15 residues. Germline V gene sequence: CDR1 SEHNR, CDR2 FQNEAQ (reference sequence).

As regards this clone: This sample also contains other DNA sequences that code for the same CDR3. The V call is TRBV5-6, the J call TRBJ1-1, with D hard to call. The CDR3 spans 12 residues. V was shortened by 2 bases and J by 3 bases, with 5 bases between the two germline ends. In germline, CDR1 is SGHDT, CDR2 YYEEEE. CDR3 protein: CASSLGYTEAFF. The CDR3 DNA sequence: TGTGCCAGCAGCTTAGGGTACACTGAAGCTTTCTTT.

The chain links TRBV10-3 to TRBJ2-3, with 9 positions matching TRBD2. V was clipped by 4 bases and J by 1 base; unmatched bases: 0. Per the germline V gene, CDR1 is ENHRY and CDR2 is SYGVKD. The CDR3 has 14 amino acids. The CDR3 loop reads CAISASGGTDTQYF. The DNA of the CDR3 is TGTGCCATCAGTGCTAGCGGGGGCACAGATACGCAGTATTTT.

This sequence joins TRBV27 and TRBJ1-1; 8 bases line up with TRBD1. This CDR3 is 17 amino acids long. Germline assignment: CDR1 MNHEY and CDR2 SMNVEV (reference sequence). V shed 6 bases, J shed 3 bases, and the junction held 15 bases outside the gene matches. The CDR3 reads CASSQVGLTGADTEAFF. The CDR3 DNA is TGTGCCAGCAGCCAGGTCGGGCTGACAGGGGCCGACACTGAAGCTTTCTTT.

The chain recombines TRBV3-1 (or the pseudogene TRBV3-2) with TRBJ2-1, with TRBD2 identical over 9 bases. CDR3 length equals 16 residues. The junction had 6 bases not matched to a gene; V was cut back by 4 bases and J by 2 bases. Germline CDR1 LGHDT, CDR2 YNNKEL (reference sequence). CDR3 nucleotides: TGTGCCAGCAGCCCCACTAGCGGGCCTGCCTACAATGAGCAGTTCTTC. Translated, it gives CASSPTSGPAYNEQFF.

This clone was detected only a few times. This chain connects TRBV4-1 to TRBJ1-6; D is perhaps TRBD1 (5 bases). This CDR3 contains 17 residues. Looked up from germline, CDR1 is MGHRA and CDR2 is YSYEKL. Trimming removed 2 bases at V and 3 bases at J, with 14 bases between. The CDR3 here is CASSQRGSGLYNSPLHF. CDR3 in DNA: TGCGCCAGCAGCCAAAGGGGCTCGGGGCTCTATAATTCACCCCTCCACTTT.

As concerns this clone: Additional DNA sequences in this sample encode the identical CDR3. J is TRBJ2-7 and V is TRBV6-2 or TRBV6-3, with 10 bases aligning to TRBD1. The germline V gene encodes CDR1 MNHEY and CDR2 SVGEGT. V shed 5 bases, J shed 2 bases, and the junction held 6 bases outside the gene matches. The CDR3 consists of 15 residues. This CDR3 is CASSQGQGRTYEQYF. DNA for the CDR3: TGTGCCAGCAGTCAGGGACAGGGGAGGACCTACGAGCAGTACTTC.

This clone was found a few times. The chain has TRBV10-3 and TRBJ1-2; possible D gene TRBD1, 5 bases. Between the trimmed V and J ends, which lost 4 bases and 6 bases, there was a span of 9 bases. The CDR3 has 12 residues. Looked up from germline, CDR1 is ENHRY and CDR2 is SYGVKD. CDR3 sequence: CAISGGGDGYTF. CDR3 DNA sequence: TGTGCCATCAGTGGGGGGGGTGATGGCTACACCTTC.

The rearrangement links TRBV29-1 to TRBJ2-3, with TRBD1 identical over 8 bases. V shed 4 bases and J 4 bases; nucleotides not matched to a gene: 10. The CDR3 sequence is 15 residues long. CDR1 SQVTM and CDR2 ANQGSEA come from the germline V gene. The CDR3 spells CSVVPSSGGSDTQYF. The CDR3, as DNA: TGCAGCGTTGTCCCGAGCTCAGGGGGCTCAGATACGCAGTATTTT.

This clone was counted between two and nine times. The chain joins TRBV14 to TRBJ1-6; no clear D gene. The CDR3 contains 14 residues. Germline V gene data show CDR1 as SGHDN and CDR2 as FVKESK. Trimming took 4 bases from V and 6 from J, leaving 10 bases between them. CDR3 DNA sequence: TGTGCCAGCAGCCGCGGACTCGTTAATTCACCCCTCCACTTT. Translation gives CASSRGLVNSPLHF.

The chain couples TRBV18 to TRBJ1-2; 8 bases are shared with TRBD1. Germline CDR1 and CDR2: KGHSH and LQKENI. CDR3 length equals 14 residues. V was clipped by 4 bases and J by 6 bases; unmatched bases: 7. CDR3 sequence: CASSLQQGANGYTF. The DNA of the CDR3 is TGTGCCAGCTCACTTCAGCAGGGGGCAAATGGCTACACCTTC.

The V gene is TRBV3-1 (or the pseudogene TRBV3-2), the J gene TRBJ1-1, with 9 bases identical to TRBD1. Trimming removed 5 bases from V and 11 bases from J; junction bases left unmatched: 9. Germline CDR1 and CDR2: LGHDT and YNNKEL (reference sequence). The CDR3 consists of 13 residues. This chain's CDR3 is CASSSRTGTGAFF. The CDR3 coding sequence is TGTGCCAGCAGCTCCCGCACCGGGACAGGGGCTTTCTTT.

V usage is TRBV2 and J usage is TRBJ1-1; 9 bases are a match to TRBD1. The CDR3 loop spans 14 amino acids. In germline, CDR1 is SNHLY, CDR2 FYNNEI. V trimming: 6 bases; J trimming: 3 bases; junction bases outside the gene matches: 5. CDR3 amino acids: CASSADRGYTEAFF. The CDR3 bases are TGTGCCAGCAGCGCTGACAGGGGGTACACTGAAGCTTTCTTT.

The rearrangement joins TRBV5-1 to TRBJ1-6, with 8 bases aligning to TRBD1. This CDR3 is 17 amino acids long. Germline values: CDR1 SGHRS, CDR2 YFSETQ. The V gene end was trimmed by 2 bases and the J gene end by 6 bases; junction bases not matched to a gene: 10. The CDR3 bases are TGCGCCAGCAGCTTTCTTGACAGGGGCGCGGGTAATTCACCCCTCCACTTT. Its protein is CASSFLDRGAGNSPLHF.

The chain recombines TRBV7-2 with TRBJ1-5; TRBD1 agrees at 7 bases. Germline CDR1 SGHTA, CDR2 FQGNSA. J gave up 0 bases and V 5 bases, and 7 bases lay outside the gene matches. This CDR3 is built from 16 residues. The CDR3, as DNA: TGTGCCAGCAGCCTCGGACAGGCGAATAGCAATCAGCCCCAGCATTTT. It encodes CASSLGQANSNQPQHF.

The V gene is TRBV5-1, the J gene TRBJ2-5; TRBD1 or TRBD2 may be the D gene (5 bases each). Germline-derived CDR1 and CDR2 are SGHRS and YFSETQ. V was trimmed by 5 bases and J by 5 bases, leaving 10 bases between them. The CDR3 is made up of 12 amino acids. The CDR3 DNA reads TGCGCCAGCAGTCGAGGGGAGGAGACCCAGTACTTC. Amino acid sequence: CASSRGEETQYF.